The present T cell receptor beta chain was sequenced within a study of cytomegalovirus exposure and HLA in healthy donors. Between the trimmed V and J ends, which lost 0 bases and 2 bases, there was a span of 11 bases. The germline V gene encodes CDR1 LGHNT and CDR2 FRNRAP. The CDR3 is made up of 15 amino acids. Study observations and caveats: TCR beta sequences numbering 16,951 were associated with HLA alleles at 0.05 false discovery rate in a later analysis.

The primer mix had 60 Vbeta and 13 Jbeta primers. Clones were read by immunoSEQ multiplex PCR, and TCRdb kept only the in-frame ones, dropping some. The sample includes 110,000 or so clones, around 77% of them seen just once. On this clone: The antigen remains undetermined.

The receptor was derived from a young woman in good health and CMV-seropositive. The chain uses TRBV12-5 and TRBJ2-7; D is perhaps TRBD2 (6 bases). What was sequenced was PBMCs. The CDR3 region has the DNA TGTGCTAGTGGTTTGGTGAGCGGGCCTACCTACGAGCAGTACTTC. Translated, it gives CASGLVSGPTYEQYF.